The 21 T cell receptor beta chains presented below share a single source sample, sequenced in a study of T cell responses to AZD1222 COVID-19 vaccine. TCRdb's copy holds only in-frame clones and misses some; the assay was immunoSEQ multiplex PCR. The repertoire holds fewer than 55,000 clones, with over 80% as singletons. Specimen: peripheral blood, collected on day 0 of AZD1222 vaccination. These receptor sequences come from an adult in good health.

The CDR3 here is CASSPDSKETQYF. The CDR3 coding sequence is TGTGCCAGCTCACCGGACAGTAAAGAGACCCAGTACTTC. The chain uses TRBV18 and TRBJ2-5; D possibly corresponds to TRBD1 (6 bases). The CDR3 extends over 13 amino acids. Germline assignment: CDR1 KGHSH and CDR2 LQKENI. V lost 3 bases, J lost 3 bases, and 8 bases lay in between. Filled out from reference TRBV18 and TRBJ2-5, the complete variable domain reads NAGVMQNPRHLVRRRGQEARLRCSPMKGHSHVYWYRQLPEEGLKFMVYLQKENIIDESGMPKERFSAEFPKEGPSILRIQQVVRGDSAAYFCASSPDSKETQYFGPGTRLLVL.

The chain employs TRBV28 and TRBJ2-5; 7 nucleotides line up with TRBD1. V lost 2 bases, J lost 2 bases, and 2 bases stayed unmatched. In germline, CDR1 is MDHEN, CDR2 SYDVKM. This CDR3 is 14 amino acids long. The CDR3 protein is CASSLPTGQETQYF. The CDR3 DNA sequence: TGTGCCAGCAGTTTACCGACAGGGCAAGAGACCCAGTACTTC.

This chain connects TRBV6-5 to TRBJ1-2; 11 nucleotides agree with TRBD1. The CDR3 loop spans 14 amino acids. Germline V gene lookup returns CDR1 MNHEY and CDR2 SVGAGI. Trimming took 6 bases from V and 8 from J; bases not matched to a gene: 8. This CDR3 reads CASSRDRGSLGYTF. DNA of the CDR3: TGTGCCAGCAGCAGGGACAGGGGGTCACTAGGCTACACCTTC.

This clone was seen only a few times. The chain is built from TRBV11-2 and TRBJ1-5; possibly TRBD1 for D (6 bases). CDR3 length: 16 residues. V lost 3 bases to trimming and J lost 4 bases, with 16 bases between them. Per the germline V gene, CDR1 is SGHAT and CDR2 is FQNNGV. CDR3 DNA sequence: TGTGCCAGCAGCTTGTTTGACGGAGGGGGGAATCAGCCCCAGCATTTT. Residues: CASSLFDGGGNQPQHF.

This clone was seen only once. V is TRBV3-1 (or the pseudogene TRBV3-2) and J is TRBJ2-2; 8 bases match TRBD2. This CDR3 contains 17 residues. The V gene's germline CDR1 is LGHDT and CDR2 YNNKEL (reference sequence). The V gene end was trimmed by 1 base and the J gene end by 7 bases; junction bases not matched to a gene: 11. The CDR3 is CASSQGGGLEYFGELFF. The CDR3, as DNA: TGTGCCAGCAGCCAAGGTGGGGGACTAGAATATTTCGGGGAGCTGTTTTTT.

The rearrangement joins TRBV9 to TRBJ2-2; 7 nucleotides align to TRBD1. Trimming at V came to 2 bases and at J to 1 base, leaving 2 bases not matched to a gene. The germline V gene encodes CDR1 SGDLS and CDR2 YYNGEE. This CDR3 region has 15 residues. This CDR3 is CASSVGTVNTGELFF. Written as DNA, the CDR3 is TGTGCCAGCAGCGTCGGGACAGTGAACACCGGGGAGCTGTTTTTT. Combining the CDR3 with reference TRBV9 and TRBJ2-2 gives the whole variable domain DSGVTQTPKHLITATGQRVTLRCSPRSGDLSVYWYQQSLDQGLQFLIQYYNGEERAKGNILERFSAQQFPDLHSELNLSSLELGDSALYFCASSVGTVNTGELFFGEGSRLTVL.

The CDR3 loop is CASRELPLQPHYGYTF. As DNA, the CDR3 is TGCGCCAGCAGAGAACTACCTCTACAACCACACTATGGCTACACCTTC. The chain employs TRBV10-1 and TRBJ1-2; D not resolved. The germline CDR1 and CDR2 sequences are WNHNN and SYGVQD (reference sequence). V was trimmed by 6 bases and J by 3 bases, leaving 20 bases between them. CDR3 length equals 16 residues.

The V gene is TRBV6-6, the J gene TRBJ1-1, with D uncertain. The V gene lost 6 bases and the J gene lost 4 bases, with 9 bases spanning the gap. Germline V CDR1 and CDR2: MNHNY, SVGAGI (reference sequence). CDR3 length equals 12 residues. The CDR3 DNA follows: TGTGCCAGCAGCCTTGGGTTCACTGAAGCTTTCTTT. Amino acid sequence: CASSLGFTEAFF.

The CDR3 spells CASRGTGSLNQPQHF. Here the CDR3 DNA reads TGTGCCAGCCGGGGGACGGGGTCCCTCAATCAGCCCCAGCATTTT. The V and J genes are TRBV28 and TRBJ1-5; tentatively, D is TRBD1 (5 bases). V was clipped by 8 bases and J by 3 bases, with 17 bases between them. Germline-derived CDR1 and CDR2 are MDHEN and SYDVKM. The CDR3 spans 15 residues.

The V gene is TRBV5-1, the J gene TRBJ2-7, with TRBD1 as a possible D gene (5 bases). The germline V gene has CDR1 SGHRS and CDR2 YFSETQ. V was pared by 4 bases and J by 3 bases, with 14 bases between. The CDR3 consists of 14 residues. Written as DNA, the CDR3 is TGCGCCAGCAGCCCAGTTGTGGGGCTCTACGAGCAGTACTTC. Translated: CASSPVVGLYEQYF.

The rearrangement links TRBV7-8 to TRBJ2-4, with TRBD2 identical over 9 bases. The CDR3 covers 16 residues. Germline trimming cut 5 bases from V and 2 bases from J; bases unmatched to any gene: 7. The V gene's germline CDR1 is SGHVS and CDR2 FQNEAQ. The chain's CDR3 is CASSRALAGTKNIQYF. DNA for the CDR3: TGTGCCAGCAGCCGCGCCCTAGCGGGGACCAAAAACATTCAGTACTTC.

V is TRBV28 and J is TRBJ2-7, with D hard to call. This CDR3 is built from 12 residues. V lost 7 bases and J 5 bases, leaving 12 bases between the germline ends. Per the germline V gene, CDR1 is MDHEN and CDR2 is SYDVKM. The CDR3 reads CASTSQGHEQYF. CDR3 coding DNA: TGTGCCAGCACCTCTCAAGGGCACGAGCAGTACTTC.

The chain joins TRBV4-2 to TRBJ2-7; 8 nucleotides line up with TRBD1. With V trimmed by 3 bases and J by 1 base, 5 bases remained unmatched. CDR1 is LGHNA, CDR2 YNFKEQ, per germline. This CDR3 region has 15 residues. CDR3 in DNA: TGTGCCAGCAGCCACACAGGGGGACAGTCCTACGAGCAGTACTTC. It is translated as CASSHTGGQSYEQYF.

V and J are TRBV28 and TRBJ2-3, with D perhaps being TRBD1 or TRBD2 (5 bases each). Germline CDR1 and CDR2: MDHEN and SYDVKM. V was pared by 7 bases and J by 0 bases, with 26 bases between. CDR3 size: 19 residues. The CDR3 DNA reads TGTGCCAGCACTTCCCTCGACAGCCGGAGGAGCGGAAGCACAGATACGCAGTATTTT. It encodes CASTSLDSRRSGSTDTQYF.

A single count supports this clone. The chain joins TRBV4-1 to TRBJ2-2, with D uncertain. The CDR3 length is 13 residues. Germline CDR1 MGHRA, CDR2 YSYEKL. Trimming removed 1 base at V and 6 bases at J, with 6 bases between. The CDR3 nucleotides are TGCGCCAGCAGCCAAGTCCCATCCGGGGAGCTGTTTTTT. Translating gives CASSQVPSGELFF.

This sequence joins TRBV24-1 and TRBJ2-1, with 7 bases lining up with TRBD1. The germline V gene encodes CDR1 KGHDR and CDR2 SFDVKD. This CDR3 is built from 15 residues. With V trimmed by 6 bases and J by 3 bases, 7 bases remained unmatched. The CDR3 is CATSSGGANYNEQFF. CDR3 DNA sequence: TGTGCCACCAGTTCAGGGGGAGCGAACTACAATGAGCAGTTCTTC.

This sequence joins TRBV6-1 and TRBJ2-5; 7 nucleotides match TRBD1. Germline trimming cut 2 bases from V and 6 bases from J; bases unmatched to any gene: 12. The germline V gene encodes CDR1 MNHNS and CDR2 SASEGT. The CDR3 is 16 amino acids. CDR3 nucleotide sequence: TGTGCCAGCAGTGAATCGGTTGCTGACAGGGCCCAGACCCAGTACTTC. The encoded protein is CASSESVADRAQTQYF.

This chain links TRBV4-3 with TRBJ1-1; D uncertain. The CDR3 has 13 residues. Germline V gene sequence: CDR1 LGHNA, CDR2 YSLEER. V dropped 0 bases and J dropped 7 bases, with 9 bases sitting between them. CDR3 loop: CASSQDKGSEAFF. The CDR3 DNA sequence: TGCGCCAGCAGCCAAGATAAGGGTAGTGAAGCTTTCTTT.

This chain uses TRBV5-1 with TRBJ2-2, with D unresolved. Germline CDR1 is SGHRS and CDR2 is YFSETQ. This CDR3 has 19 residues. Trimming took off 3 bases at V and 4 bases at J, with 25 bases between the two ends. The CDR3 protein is CASSSPSNTWTQVTGELFF. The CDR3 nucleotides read TGCGCCAGCAGCTCTCCTAGTAATACCTGGACGCAAGTCACCGGGGAGCTGTTTTTT.

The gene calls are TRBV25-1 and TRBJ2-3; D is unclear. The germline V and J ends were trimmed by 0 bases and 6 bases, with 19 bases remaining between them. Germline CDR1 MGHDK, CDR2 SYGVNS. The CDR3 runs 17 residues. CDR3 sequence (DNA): TGTGCCAGCAGTGAATATCTTTTGACCCCCAATATGGATACGCAGTATTTT. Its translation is CASSEYLLTPNMDTQYF.

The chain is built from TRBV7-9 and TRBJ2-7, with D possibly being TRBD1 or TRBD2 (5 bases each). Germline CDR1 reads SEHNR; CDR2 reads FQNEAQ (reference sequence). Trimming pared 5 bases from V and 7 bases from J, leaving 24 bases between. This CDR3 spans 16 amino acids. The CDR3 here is CASSHNLVGERWEQYF. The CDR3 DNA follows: TGTGCCAGCAGCCACAACCTAGTGGGGGAAAGGTGGGAGCAGTACTTC.